These 10 T cell receptor beta chains share one sample of origin, sequenced in a study. TCRdb redid the calling of the 5' RACE reads with MiXCR, one entry per CDR3 protein. The table records about 47,000 distinct CDR3 sequences, 28% of them present only once. Material: naive CD4+ T cells sorted from blood. Subset noted: naive CD4+ T cells, CD4+CD45RA+CD25-. These receptors came from a female donor with breast cancer.

V is TRBV20-1 and J is TRBJ2-2; the match to TRBD1 covers 11 bases. CDR1 and CDR2 from the germline V gene are DFQATT and SNEGSKA (reference sequence). This CDR3 contains 16 residues. Unmatched junction bases numbered 8, after V lost 6 bases and J lost 2 bases. In nucleotides, the CDR3 is TGCAGTGCCATCGGACAGGGGGCTCAAAACACCGGGGAGCTGTTTTTT. This translates into CSAIGQGAQNTGELFF.

The table lists this clonotype with a count of one. J is TRBJ2-5 and V is TRBV12-3 or TRBV12-4; 11 positions match TRBD1. Trimming removed 3 bases from V and 7 bases from J; junction bases left unmatched: 7. The CDR3 has 15 residues. Here the CDR3 DNA reads TGTGCCAGCAGTTTTCCGGGACAGGGGGTGGGGACCCAGTACTTC. Translation gives CASSFPGQGVGTQYF.

In the case of this clonotype: A read error may produce the germline difference seen at one junction end. This rearrangement joins TRBV10-3 to TRBJ1-5; tentatively, D is TRBD1 (5 bases). CDR1 and CDR2 (germline): ENHRY, SYGVKD. The CDR3 runs 14 residues. CDR3 in amino acids: CATSEGQKSQPQHF. CDR3 in DNA: TGTGCCACCAGTGAGGGGCAGAAAAGTCAGCCCCAGCATTTT.

The chain combines TRBV20-1 with TRBJ2-3; 8 bases are a match to TRBD2. Trimming cost V 1 base and J 2 bases; bases outside gene matches: 2. This CDR3 contains 14 residues. Germline V lookup: CDR1 DFQATT, CDR2 SNEGSKA (reference sequence). The CDR3 DNA follows: TGCAGTGCTAGAGCACTAGCGGTCACAGATACGCAGTATTTT. It codes for CSARALAVTDTQYF.

The chain uses TRBV7-8 and TRBJ2-1, with TRBD2 matching 9 bases. In germline, CDR1 is SGHVS, CDR2 FQNEAQ. The V gene end was trimmed by 3 bases and the J gene end by 3 bases; junction bases not matched to a gene: 3. The CDR3 length is 15 residues. In nucleotides, the CDR3 is TGTGCCAGCAGCTTGCGGGAGGGCCACTACAATGAGCAGTTCTTC. It yields the protein CASSLREGHYNEQFF.

In the case of this clonotype: An end of the junction does not agree with germline; a read error may underlie this. The rearrangement joins TRBV11-2 to TRBJ2-7; 9 positions agree with TRBD1. Germline V gene sequence: CDR1 SGHAT, CDR2 FQNNGV. The CDR3 is made up of 14 amino acids. The CDR3 region has the DNA TGTGCCAGCAGCTTATCACAGGGGGCGCACGAGAAGTACTTC. It is translated as CASSLSQGAHEKYF.

CDR3 bases: TGTGCCAGCAGGGGGACACGGGTGACCAGCAATCAGCCCCAGCATTTT. It translates to CASRGTRVTSNQPQHF. The chain joins TRBV2 to TRBJ1-5; the D gene is possibly TRBD1 (6 bases). V was trimmed by 6 bases and J by 1 base, leaving 16 bases between them. The CDR3 loop spans 16 amino acids. Per germline, CDR1 SNHLY and CDR2 FYNNEI. The whole variable domain, remainder taken from reference TRBV2 and TRBJ1-5, is EPEVTQTPSHQVTQMGQEVILRCVPISNHLYFYWYRQILGQKVEFLVSFYNNEISEKSEIFDDQFSVERPDGSNFTLKIRSTKLEDSAMYFCASRGTRVTSNQPQHFGDGTRLSIL.

The chain carries TRBV5-1 and TRBJ2-7, with 9 bases that match TRBD1. Germline CDR1 and CDR2: SGHRS and YFSETQ. The CDR3 spans 15 residues. Trimming took 4 bases from V and 3 from J; bases not matched to a gene: 8. The CDR3 DNA reads TGCGCCAGCAGCAAACAAACAGGGGGCGGCTACGAGCAGTACTTC. Encoded protein: CASSKQTGGGYEQYF.

This chain joins TRBV7-9 and TRBJ2-1, with D unresolved. V lost 3 bases, J lost 5 bases, and 5 bases lay in between. This CDR3 is 12 amino acids long. Germline-derived CDR1 and CDR2 are SEHNR and FQNEAQ (reference sequence). CDR3 DNA: TGTGCCAGCAGCTTGGTCAACAATGAGCAGTTCTTC. This sequence encodes CASSLVNNEQFF.

This rearrangement joins TRBV18 to TRBJ1-2; D is perhaps TRBD1 (6 bases). Germline loops: CDR1 KGHSH, CDR2 LQKENI. Between the trimmed V and J ends, which lost 6 bases and 4 bases, there was a span of 12 bases. The CDR3 is 13 amino acids. CDR3 DNA sequence: TGTGCCAGCTCTCGGGACACGGCCTATGGCTACACCTTC. Its translation is CASSRDTAYGYTF.